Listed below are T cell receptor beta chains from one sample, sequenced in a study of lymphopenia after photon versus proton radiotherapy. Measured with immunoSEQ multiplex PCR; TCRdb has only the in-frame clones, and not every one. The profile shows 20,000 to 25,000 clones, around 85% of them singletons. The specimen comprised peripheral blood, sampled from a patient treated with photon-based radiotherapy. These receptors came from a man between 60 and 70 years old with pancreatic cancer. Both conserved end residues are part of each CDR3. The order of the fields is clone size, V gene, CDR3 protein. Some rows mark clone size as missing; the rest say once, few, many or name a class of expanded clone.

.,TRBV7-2,CASSTGEGSIYGYTF
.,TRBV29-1,CSVTTGLNTEAFF
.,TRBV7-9,CASSLNQYPYEQYF
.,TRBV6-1,CASNKNGANTGELFF
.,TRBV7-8,CASSPYRGGYNSPLHF
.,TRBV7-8,CASSRRDRGPYGYTF
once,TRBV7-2,CASSLRDSLNQPQHF
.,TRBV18,CASSPGLSNTEAFF
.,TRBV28,CASSSPGPPNYGYTF
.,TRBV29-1,CSVSTGIGQPQHF
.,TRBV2,CAGQGASYSPLHF
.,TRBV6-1,CASSRDTIEAFF
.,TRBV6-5,CASSTGGSQLQYF
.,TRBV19,CASSIDLRGLDYGYTF
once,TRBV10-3,CAISEPRWDRSYEQYF
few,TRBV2,CASSEWRGLRSPLHF
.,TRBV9,CASSANTGYEQFF
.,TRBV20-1,CSARDSYEQYF
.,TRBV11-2,CASSPVASPVNEQFF
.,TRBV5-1,CASSLAPNSGANVLTF
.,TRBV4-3,CASSQFPGGDTDTQYF
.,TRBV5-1,CASSLQQRGNTEAFF
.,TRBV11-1,CASSLAPRGIGVSEAFF
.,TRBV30,CAWRQYVDYNSPLHF
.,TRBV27,CASSLRGQSSYEQYF
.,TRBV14,CASSPGDTQYF
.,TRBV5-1,CASSWQGPRLTGELFF
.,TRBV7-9,CASSLLETSTDTQYF
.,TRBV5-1,CASSLIRNTGVVERETQYF
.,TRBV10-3,CAISDVGEGLGRGMYEQYF
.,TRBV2,CASSERRMNTEAFF
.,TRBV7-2,CASSSGDSGNTIYF
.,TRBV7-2,CASNTFGVDEQFF
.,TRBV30,CAWSEWRGNQETQYF
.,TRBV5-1,CASSLGGPTETQYF
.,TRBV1,CTSSQEAEERQPQHF
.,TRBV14,CASSQQGSRAFF
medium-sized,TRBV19,CASSLGLAGVEQYF
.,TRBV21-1,CASSKGGTISSGNTIYF
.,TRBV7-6,CASSLGLSNTEAFF
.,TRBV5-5,CASSTAGDPGANVLTF